One sample yielded the 15 T cell receptor beta chains listed below, sequenced in a study of OX40 agonist ivuxolimab in advanced cancers. Libraries were prepared by immunoSEQ multiplex PCR; TCRdb keeps only in-frame clonotypes and omits some of them. The repertoire consists of roughly 80,000 clones, with 65% to 90% occurring once and the leading ten covering about 1.9%. This sample comprised CD4+ or CD8+ T cells sorted from blood, obtained in a trial of the OX40 agonist ivuxolimab. All receptors come from an adult with an advanced solid tumor such as melanoma, head and neck, liver or kidney cancer.

There are a few counts of this clone. This chain links TRBV20-1 with TRBJ2-7; 7 nucleotides line up with TRBD1. Germline-derived CDR1 and CDR2 are DFQATT and SNEGSKA (reference sequence). The trim removed 5 bases at V and 9 bases at J, leaving 7 bases unmatched. This CDR3 region has 11 residues. The CDR3 protein is CSASHRQGQYF. Written as DNA, the CDR3 is TGCAGTGCTTCACATCGACAGGGGCAGTACTTC.

This sequence joins TRBV7-2 and TRBJ1-1, with TRBD1 as a possible D gene (5 bases). The CDR3 runs 12 residues. V gave up 5 bases and J gave up 10 bases, with 14 bases separating them. Germline V gene data show CDR1 as SGHTA and CDR2 as FQGNSA. The CDR3 DNA reads as TGTGCCAGCAGCCCTAGGGGTAGGCGAGCTTTCTTT. Amino acid sequence: CASSPRGRRAFF.

The chain joins TRBV28 to TRBJ2-6; no clear D gene. Germline V lookup: CDR1 MDHEN, CDR2 SYDVKM. The CDR3 is 14 amino acids. The germline V and J ends were trimmed by 6 bases and 4 bases, with 10 bases remaining between them. CDR3 nucleotides: TGTGCCAGCAGCTCATTTCCCGGGGCCAACGTCCTGACTTTC. It is translated as CASSSFPGANVLTF.

This sequence joins TRBV6-5 and TRBJ2-7, with TRBD1 matching over 7 bases. Germline-derived CDR1 and CDR2 are MNHEY and SVGAGI. V was clipped by 2 bases and J by 4 bases; unmatched bases: 5. The CDR3 extends over 14 amino acids. The CDR3 reads CASSYNRGGYEQYF. CDR3 sequence (DNA): TGTGCCAGCAGTTACAACAGGGGTGGATACGAGCAGTACTTC.

V usage is TRBV9 and J usage is TRBJ2-7, with TRBD1 matching over 12 bases. The V and J ends lost 6 bases and 3 bases, in that order; junction bases with no gene match: 22. Germline V gene lookup returns CDR1 SGDLS and CDR2 YYNGEE. The CDR3 is 20 residues long. DNA for the CDR3: TGTGCCAGCACCCACCGGGGGGACAGGGGGCCCAGACAAGGGGTCTACGAGCAGTACTTC. It encodes CASTHRGDRGPRQGVYEQYF.

The chain's CDR3 is CASSQTTSGGQYNEQFF. The CDR3 nucleotides read TGCGCCAGCAGCCAGACGACTAGCGGGGGCCAGTACAATGAGCAGTTCTTC. The chain couples TRBV4-1 to TRBJ2-1; 12 bases are shared with TRBD2. The V segment lost 3 bases and the J segment 4 bases; nucleotides outside the gene matches: 7. The CDR3 extends over 17 amino acids. The germline V gene encodes CDR1 MGHRA and CDR2 YSYEKL.

The V and J genes are TRBV5-4 and TRBJ1-1; 8 bases are a match to TRBD1. Germline CDR1 is SGHNT and CDR2 is YYREEE (reference sequence). J lost 1 base, V lost 4 bases, and 6 bases had no gene match. This CDR3 region has 15 residues. This CDR3 reads CASSHSGTGNTEAFF. For the CDR3, the DNA is TGTGCCAGCAGCCACTCCGGGACAGGGAACACTGAAGCTTTCTTT.

This sequence joins TRBV4-2 and TRBJ2-3; the D gene is possibly TRBD2 (5 bases). In germline, CDR1 is LGHNA, CDR2 YNFKEQ. The ends were cut back, 4 bases at V and 4 bases at J, with 18 bases in the middle. The CDR3 has 16 amino acids. CDR3 bases: TGTGCCAGCAGCCTCCGGTCGCGGCGGGCCTCAGATACGCAGTATTTT. It codes for CASSLRSRRASDTQYF.

On this clone itself: Because the CDR3's place on the DNA is in doubt, the DNA is left out and the CDR3 is given as listed by TCRdb. V is TRBV28 and J is TRBJ1-2. The CDR3 numbers 12 amino acids, ends counted. Germline values: CDR1 MDHEN, CDR2 SYDVKM. CDR3 sequence: CASSSSGFGYTF.

This clone was counted a single time. The genes are TRBV5-1 and TRBJ1-4; D remains ambiguous. Germline assignment: CDR1 SGHRS and CDR2 YFSETQ. CDR3 length: 15 residues. Trimming took 7 bases from V and 0 from J, leaving 13 bases between them. DNA of the CDR3: TGCGCCAGCCGATCCCAAATTGCAACTAATGAAAAACTGTTTTTT. Translating gives CASRSQIATNEKLFF.

The V and J genes are TRBV28 and TRBJ1-1; D uncertain. The CDR3 runs 11 residues. Trimming left V 5 bases short and J 1 base short, with 2 bases between. Germline-derived CDR1 and CDR2 are MDHEN and SYDVKM. The chain's CDR3 is CASSANTEAFF. In DNA form, the CDR3 reads TGTGCCAGCAGTGCGAACACTGAAGCTTTCTTT.

The chain links TRBV6-6 to TRBJ2-1; the match to TRBD2 covers 11 bases. The germline CDR1 and CDR2 sequences are MNHNY and SVGAGI (reference sequence). The J segment lost 9 bases and the V segment lost 7 bases, leaving 11 bases of the junction unmatched. This CDR3 is 15 amino acids long. CDR3 region: CASNHLAGGSTEQFF. The CDR3 DNA reads TGTGCCAGCAACCACTTAGCGGGAGGGTCTACTGAGCAGTTCTTC.

The chain couples TRBV6-5 to TRBJ1-5; possible D gene TRBD1, 5 bases. CDR3 length: 15 amino acids. The germline V and J ends were trimmed by 2 bases and 6 bases, with 14 bases remaining between them. CDR1 and CDR2 from the germline V gene are MNHEY and SVGAGI. CDR3 in DNA: TGTGCCAGCAGTTACGAAAGGGGCGCGTTTCAGCCCCAGCATTTT. Translated, it gives CASSYERGAFQPQHF.

The CDR3 DNA follows: TGTGCCAGCAGCCCGGACATCTACTATGGCTACACCTTC. Translation gives CASSPDIYYGYTF. The chain carries TRBV5-6 and TRBJ1-2; D is possibly TRBD1 (5 bases). Germline V gene lookup returns CDR1 SGHDT and CDR2 YYEEEE. With 4 bases removed from V and 3 bases from J, the gap between germline ends came to 10 bases. This CDR3 comprises 13 residues.

The chain combines TRBV5-5 with TRBJ1-5; D may be TRBD1 (6 bases). The CDR3 is 15 amino acids. Trimming stripped 0 bases from V and 9 bases from J, with 16 bases between. Germline V gene data show CDR1 as SGHKS and CDR2 as YYEKEE (reference sequence). The CDR3 protein is CASSLANQGIGPQHF. The CDR3 region has the DNA TGTGCCAGCAGCTTGGCCAATCAGGGGATAGGGCCCCAGCATTTT.